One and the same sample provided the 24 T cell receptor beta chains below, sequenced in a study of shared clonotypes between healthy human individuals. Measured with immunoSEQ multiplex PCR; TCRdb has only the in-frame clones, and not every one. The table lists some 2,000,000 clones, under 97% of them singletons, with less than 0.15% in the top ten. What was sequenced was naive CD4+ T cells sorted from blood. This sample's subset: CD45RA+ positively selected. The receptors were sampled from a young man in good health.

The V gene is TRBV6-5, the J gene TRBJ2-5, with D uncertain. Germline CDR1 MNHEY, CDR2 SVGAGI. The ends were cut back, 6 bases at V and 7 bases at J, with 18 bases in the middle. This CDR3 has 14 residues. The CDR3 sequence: CASRSQPADLTQYF. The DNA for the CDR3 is TGTGCCAGCAGGTCTCAGCCCGCCGATTTGACCCAGTACTTC.

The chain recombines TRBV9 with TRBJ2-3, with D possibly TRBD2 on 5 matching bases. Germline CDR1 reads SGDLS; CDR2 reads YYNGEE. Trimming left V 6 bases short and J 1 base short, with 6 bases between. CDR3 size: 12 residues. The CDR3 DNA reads TGTGCCAGCACAGCGGGCACAGATACGCAGTATTTT. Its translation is CASTAGTDTQYF.

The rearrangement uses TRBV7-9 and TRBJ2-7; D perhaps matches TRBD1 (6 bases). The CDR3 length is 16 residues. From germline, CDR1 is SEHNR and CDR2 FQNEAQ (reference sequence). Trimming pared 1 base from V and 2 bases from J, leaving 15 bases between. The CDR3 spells CASSLVGRGPTYEQYF. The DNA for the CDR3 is TGTGCCAGCAGCTTAGTTGGCAGGGGACCAACCTACGAGCAGTACTTC.

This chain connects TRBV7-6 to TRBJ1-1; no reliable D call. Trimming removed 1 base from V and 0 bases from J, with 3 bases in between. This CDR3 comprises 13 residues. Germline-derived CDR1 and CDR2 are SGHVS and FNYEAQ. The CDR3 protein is CASSLVVNTEAFF. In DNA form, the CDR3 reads TGTGCCAGCAGCTTAGTAGTGAACACTGAAGCTTTCTTT. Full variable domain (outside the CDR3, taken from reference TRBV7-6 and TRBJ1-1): GAGVSQSPRYKVTKRGQDVALRCDPISGHVSLYWYRQALGQGPEFLTYFNYEAQQDKSGLPNDRFSAERPEGSISTLTIQRTEQRDSAMYRCASSLVVNTEAFFGQGTRLTVV.

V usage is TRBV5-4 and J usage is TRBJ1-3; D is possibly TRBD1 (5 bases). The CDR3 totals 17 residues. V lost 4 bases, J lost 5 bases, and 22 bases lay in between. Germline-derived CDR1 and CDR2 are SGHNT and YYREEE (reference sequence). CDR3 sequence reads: CASSPSGTTSLRNTIYF. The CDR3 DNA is TGTGCCAGCAGCCCATCAGGGACGACATCTCTGAGAAACACCATATATTTT. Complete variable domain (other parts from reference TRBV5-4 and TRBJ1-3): ETGVTQSPTHLIKTRGQQVTLRCSSQSGHNTVSWYQQALGQGPQFIFQYYREEENGRGNFPPRFSGLQFPNYSSELNVNALELDDSALYLCASSPSGTTSLRNTIYFGEGSWLTVV.

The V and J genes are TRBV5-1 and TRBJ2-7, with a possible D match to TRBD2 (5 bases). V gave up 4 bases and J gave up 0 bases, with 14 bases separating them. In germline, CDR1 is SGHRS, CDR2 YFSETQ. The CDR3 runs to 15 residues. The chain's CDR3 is CASSATGSASYEQYF. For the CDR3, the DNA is TGCGCCAGCAGCGCTACGGGGAGTGCCTCCTACGAGCAGTACTTC. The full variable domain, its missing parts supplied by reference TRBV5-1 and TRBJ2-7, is KAGVTQTPRYLIKTRGQQVTLSCSPISGHRSVSWYQQTPGQGLQFLFEYFSETQRNKGNFPGRFSGRQFSNSRSEMNVSTLELGDSALYLCASSATGSASYEQYFGPGTRLTVT.

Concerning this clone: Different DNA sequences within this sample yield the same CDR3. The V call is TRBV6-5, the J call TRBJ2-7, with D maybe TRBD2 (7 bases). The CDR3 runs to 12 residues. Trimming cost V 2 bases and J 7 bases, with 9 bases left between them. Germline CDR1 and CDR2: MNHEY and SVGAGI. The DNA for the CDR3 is TGTGCCAGCAGTTACAGGGGGGGGGAGCAGTACTTC. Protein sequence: CASSYRGGEQYF.

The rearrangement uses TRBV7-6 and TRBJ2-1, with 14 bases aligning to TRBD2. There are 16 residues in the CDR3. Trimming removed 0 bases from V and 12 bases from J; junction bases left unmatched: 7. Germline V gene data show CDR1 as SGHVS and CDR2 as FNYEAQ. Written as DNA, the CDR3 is TGTGCCAGCAGCTTAGCGACTAGCGGGGGGGCCCCTTGGCAGTTCTTC. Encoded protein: CASSLATSGGAPWQFF.

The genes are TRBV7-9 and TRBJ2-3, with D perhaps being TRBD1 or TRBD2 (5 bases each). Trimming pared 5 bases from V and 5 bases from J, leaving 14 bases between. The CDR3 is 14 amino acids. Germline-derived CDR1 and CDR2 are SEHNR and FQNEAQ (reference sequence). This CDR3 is CASSDPRGGDTQYF. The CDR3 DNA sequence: TGTGCCAGCAGCGACCCCCGTGGGGGAGATACGCAGTATTTT.

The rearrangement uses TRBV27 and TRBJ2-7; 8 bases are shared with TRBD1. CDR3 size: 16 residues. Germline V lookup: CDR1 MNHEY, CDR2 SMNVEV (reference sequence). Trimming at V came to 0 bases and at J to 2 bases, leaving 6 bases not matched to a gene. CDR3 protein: CASSLSSGQGPYEQYF. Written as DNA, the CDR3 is TGTGCCAGCAGTTTATCCTCCGGACAGGGTCCCTACGAGCAGTACTTC.

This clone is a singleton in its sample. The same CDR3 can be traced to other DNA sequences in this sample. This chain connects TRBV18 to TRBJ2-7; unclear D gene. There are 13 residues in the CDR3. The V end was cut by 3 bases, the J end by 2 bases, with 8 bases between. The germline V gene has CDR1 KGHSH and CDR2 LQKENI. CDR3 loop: CASSPLAAYEQYF. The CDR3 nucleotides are TGTGCCAGCTCACCGCTGGCTGCCTACGAGCAGTACTTC.

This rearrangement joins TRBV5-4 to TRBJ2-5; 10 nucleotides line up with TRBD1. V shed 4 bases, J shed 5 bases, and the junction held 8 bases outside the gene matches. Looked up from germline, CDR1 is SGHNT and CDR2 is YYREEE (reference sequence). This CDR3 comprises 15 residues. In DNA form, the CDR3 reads TGTGCCAGCAGCACCCGGACAGGGGGGCTTGAGACCCAGTACTTC. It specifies CASSTRTGGLETQYF.

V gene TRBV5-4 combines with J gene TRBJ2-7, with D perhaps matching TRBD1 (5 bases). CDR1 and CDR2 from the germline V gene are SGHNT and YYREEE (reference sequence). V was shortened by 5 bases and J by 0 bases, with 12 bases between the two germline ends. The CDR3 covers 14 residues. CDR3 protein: CASSSRQSSYEQYF. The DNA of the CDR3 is TGTGCCAGCAGTAGTCGACAGAGCTCCTACGAGCAGTACTTC.

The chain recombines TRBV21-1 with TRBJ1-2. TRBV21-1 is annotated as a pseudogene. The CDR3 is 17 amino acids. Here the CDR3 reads CASSKALPGGANYGYTF. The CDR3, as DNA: TGTGCCAGCAGCAAAGCGCTTCCGGGCGGAGCTAACTATGGCTACACCTTC.

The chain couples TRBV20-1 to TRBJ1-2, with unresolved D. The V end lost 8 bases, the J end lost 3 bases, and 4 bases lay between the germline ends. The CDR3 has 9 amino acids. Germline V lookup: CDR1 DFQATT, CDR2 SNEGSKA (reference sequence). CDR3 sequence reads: CSTYYGYTF. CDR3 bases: TGCAGTACATACTATGGCTACACCTTC.

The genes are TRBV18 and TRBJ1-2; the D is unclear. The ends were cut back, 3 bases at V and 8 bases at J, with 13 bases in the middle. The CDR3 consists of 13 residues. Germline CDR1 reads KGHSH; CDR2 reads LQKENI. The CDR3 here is CASSPGGSSGYTF. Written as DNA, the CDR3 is TGTGCCAGCTCACCTGGCGGGTCATCAGGCTACACCTTC.

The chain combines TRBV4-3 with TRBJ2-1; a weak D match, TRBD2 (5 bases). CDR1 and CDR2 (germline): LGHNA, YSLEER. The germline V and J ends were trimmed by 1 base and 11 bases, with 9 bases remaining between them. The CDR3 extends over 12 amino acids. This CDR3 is CASSQVRDKQFF. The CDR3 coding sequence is TGCGCCAGCAGCCAAGTCCGGGATAAGCAGTTCTTC.

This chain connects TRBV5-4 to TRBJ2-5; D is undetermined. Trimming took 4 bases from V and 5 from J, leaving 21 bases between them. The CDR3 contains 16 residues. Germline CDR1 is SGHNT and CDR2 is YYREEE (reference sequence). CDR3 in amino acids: CASSVRVPGFSETQYF. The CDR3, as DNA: TGTGCCAGCAGCGTGAGAGTCCCGGGTTTTTCGGAGACCCAGTACTTC.

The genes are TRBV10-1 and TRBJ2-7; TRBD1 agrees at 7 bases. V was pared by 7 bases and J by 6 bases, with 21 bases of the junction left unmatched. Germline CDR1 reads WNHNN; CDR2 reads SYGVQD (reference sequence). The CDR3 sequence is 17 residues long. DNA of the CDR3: TGCGCCAGCAACTTGTCCCGGGACAGTCCATCGTGGTGCGAGCAGTACTTC. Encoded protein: CASNLSRDSPSWCEQYF.

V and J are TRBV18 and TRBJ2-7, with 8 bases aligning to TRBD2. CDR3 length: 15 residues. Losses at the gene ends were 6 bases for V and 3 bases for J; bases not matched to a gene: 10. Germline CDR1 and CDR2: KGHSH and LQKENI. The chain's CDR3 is CASSRLAAGVYEQYF. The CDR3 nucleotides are TGTGCCAGCTCCCGACTGGCAGCGGGAGTCTACGAGCAGTACTTC.

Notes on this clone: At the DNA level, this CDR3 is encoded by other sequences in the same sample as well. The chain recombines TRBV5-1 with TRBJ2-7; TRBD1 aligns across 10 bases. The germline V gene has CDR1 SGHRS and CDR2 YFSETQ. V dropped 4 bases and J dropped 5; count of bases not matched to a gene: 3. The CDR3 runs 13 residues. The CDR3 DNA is TGCGCCAGCAGCCCGGACAGGGGGAACGAGCAGTACTTC. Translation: CASSPDRGNEQYF.

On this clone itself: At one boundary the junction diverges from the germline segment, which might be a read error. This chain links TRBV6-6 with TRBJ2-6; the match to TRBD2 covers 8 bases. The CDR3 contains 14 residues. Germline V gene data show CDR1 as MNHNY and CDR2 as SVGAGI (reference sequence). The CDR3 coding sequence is TGTGCCAGCAGTCGGACGGGAGGGGCCAACGTCTTGACTTTC. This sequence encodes CASSRTGGANVLTF.

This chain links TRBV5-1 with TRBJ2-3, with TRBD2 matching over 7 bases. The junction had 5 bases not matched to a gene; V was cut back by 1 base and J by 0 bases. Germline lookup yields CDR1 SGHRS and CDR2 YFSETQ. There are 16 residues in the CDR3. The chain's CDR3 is CASSLRSGTSTDTQYF. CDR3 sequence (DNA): TGCGCCAGCAGCTTGCGCAGCGGGACTAGCACAGATACGCAGTATTTT.

The CDR3, as DNA: TGTGCCAGCAGTTACACAGGATTCACAGATACGCAGTATTTT. Encoded protein: CASSYTGFTDTQYF. J is TRBJ2-3 and V is TRBV6-5; D may be TRBD1 (5 bases). This CDR3 has 14 amino acids. Germline values: CDR1 MNHEY, CDR2 SVGAGI. Deletions cut 2 bases from V and 2 bases from J, with 8 bases between.